Shown below are 32 T cell receptor beta chains from a single sample sequenced in a study of memory CD4+ T cells and cytomegalovirus serostatus. The sort gate was single viable CD3+CD4+CD8-CD45RO+ cells for memory CD4+ T cells. Method: immunoSEQ multiplex PCR; TCRdb's copy keeps in-frame clones and lacks some. The sample holds about 56,000 clones; about 80% are singletons and the top ten take under 3%. Input material: memory CD4+ T cells from blood. These receptor sequences come from an adult in good health and CMV-seropositive.

V and J are TRBV4-2 and TRBJ2-5; D is ambiguous. The CDR3 is made up of 16 amino acids. Trimming left V 1 base short and J 1 base short, with 13 bases between. The germline V gene has CDR1 LGHNA and CDR2 YNFKEQ. The CDR3 bases are TGTGCCAGCAGCCAAGCTGGGAATACGATCCAAGAGACCCAGTACTTC. Translating gives CASSQAGNTIQETQYF.

This chain joins TRBV7-2 and TRBJ2-1; TRBD1 agrees at 7 bases. The trim removed 4 bases at V and 2 bases at J, leaving 5 bases unmatched. Germline CDR1 reads SGHTA; CDR2 reads FQGNSA. The CDR3 extends over 15 amino acids. Here the CDR3 reads CASSSGQATYNEQFF. CDR3 sequence (DNA): TGTGCCAGCAGCTCAGGACAGGCCACCTACAATGAGCAGTTCTTC.

The chain couples TRBV15 to TRBJ2-5; D might be TRBD2 (5 bases). Germline loops: CDR1 LNHNV, CDR2 YYDKDF (reference sequence). V lost 3 bases and J 5 bases, leaving 10 bases between the germline ends. The CDR3 covers 13 residues. The CDR3 DNA follows: TGTGCCACCAGCAGGGGGAGAGGGGAGACCCAGTACTTC. As protein: CATSRGRGETQYF.

This chain joins TRBV7-2 and TRBJ2-5, with D uncertain. CDR1 and CDR2 from the germline V gene are SGHTA and FQGNSA. The CDR3 is 16 amino acids. The ends were cut back, 0 bases at V and 0 bases at J, with 11 bases in the middle. The CDR3 protein is CASSLAFGPYQETQYF. The CDR3 nucleotides read TGTGCCAGCAGCTTAGCGTTTGGACCGTACCAAGAGACCCAGTACTTC.

The chain joins TRBV12-5 to TRBJ1-2; 7 nucleotides align to TRBD1. Germline CDR1 and CDR2: LGHNT and FRNRAP. V shed 1 base, J shed 9 bases, and the junction held 2 bases outside the gene matches. The CDR3 sequence is 12 residues long. CDR3 sequence: CASGLGTGSYTF. The CDR3 DNA is TGTGCTAGTGGTTTGGGGACAGGTAGCTACACCTTC.

The chain joins TRBV7-9 to TRBJ2-3; the match to TRBD2 covers 12 bases. The CDR3 sequence is 16 residues long. Per germline, CDR1 SEHNR and CDR2 FQNEAQ (reference sequence). V lost 7 bases and J lost 2; bases outside the gene matches: 7. Written as DNA, the CDR3 is TGTGCCAGCACAGGACTAGCGGGGATAATCACAGATACGCAGTATTTT. Encoded protein: CASTGLAGIITDTQYF.

In its sample, this clone was seen a few times. At one end the junction does not follow the germline gene, possibly because of a read error. The chain carries TRBV2 and TRBJ2-5, with D possibly matching TRBD2 (5 bases). The germline CDR1 and CDR2 sequences are SNHLY and FYNNEI. This CDR3 comprises 14 residues. CDR3 sequence (DNA): TGTGCCAGCAGCGAAGGAGGCGGGCAGGAGACCCAGTACTTC. It is translated as CASSEGGGQETQYF.

In its sample, this clone was seen once. The rearrangement joins TRBV29-1 to TRBJ1-2; 7 bases line up with TRBD1. In germline, CDR1 is SQVTM, CDR2 ANQGSEA. V shed 6 bases and J 2 bases; nucleotides not matched to a gene: 9. The CDR3 extends over 14 amino acids. The CDR3 here is CSVLGQEINYGYTF. DNA of the CDR3: TGCAGCGTCCTAGGACAGGAGATAAACTATGGCTACACCTTC.

This clone showed up just a few times. This chain connects TRBV11-3 to TRBJ2-2, with D tentatively TRBD1 or TRBD2 (6 bases each). Trimming removed 1 base from V and 7 bases from J, with 19 bases in between. The CDR3 consists of 17 residues. Germline loops: CDR1 SGHNT, CDR2 YENEEA. The CDR3 DNA reads as TGTGCCAGCAGCTTAGGCCGGGGCCCCGGGGGCGTCGGGGAGCTGTTTTTT. It is translated as CASSLGRGPGGVGELFF.

V is TRBV30 and J is TRBJ2-3, with D hard to call. Germline V gene sequence: CDR1 GTSNPN, CDR2 SVGIG (reference sequence). The CDR3 covers 15 residues. Trimming stripped 1 base from V and 1 base from J, with 12 bases between. The CDR3 sequence is CAWSGRRAGTDTQYF. CDR3 DNA: TGTGCCTGGAGTGGGCGAAGGGCCGGCACAGATACGCAGTATTTT.

The chain couples TRBV28 to TRBJ1-6; TRBD1 is a possible D gene (5 bases). Trimming stripped 3 bases from V and 8 bases from J, with 29 bases between. The germline CDR1 and CDR2 sequences are MDHEN and SYDVKM. CDR3 length equals 20 residues. The CDR3 loop reads CASSLLGTLSRGGTDSPLHF. CDR3 bases: TGTGCCAGCAGTTTGTTGGGAACGTTGTCGCGTGGGGGAACTGATTCACCCCTCCACTTT.

This chain joins TRBV4-3 and TRBJ1-2, with D maybe TRBD1 (5 bases). This CDR3 is 14 amino acids long. Germline V gene lookup returns CDR1 LGHNA and CDR2 YSLEER. The ends were cut back, 3 bases at V and 7 bases at J, with 15 bases in the middle. CDR3 coding DNA: TGCGCCAGCAGCCACGTCCAGGGTGTGCCTGGCTACACCTTC. This gives the protein CASSHVQGVPGYTF.

V is TRBV5-8 and J is TRBJ1-1; maybe TRBD1 (5 bases). The CDR3 runs to 16 residues. The V gene lost 4 bases and the J gene lost 3 bases, with 19 bases spanning the gap. Germline lookup yields CDR1 SGHTS and CDR2 YDEGEE. CDR3 nucleotides: TGTGCCAGCAGCACCGGACGGAGGGCGGGGGACACTGAAGCTTTCTTT. It specifies CASSTGRRAGDTEAFF.

This chain joins TRBV7-2 and TRBJ2-3; D is ambiguous. Trimming pared 4 bases from V and 2 bases from J, leaving 7 bases between. Germline CDR1 reads SGHTA; CDR2 reads FQGNSA. This CDR3 is built from 13 residues. The CDR3 sequence is CASSYRVTDTQYF. In DNA, the CDR3 is TGTGCCAGCAGCTATAGGGTCACAGATACGCAGTATTTT.

The gene calls are TRBV2 and TRBJ2-7, with D unresolved. V lost 8 bases to trimming and J lost 0 bases, with 8 bases between them. The length of the CDR3 is 12 residues. Germline V CDR1 and CDR2: SNHLY, FYNNEI. The CDR3 spells CASSHSSYEQYF. CDR3 DNA: TGTGCCAGCTCTCACTCCTCCTACGAGCAGTACTTC.

The gene calls are TRBV15 and TRBJ2-5; D is possibly TRBD2 (5 bases). CDR1 and CDR2 (germline): LNHNV, YYDKDF (reference sequence). The CDR3 contains 14 residues. Trimming removed 0 bases from V and 8 bases from J, with 13 bases in between. The CDR3 sequence: CATSRERAEVTQYF. The CDR3 coding sequence is TGTGCCACCAGCAGAGAGCGGGCTGAGGTCACCCAGTACTTC.

With respect to this clone: One end of the junction varies from germline; a read error may be responsible. The rearrangement uses TRBV30 and TRBJ2-3; TRBD2 aligns across 11 bases. The V gene's germline CDR1 is GTSNPN and CDR2 SVGIG (reference sequence). The CDR3 totals 14 residues. CDR3 in amino acids: CAGRLAGGADTQYF. The CDR3 nucleotides are TGTGCCGGGAGGTTAGCGGGAGGGGCAGATACGCAGTATTTT.

The chain recombines TRBV29-1 with TRBJ2-1, with D possibly being TRBD2 (5 bases). V was pared by 5 bases and J by 0 bases, with 11 bases between. The CDR3 spans 14 residues. Germline V gene lookup returns CDR1 SQVTM and CDR2 ANQGSEA. CDR3 residues: CSVKSDYSYNEQFF. The CDR3 bases are TGCAGCGTTAAAAGTGACTACTCCTACAATGAGCAGTTCTTC.

V usage is TRBV7-8 and J usage is TRBJ2-5; the D gene is possibly TRBD2 (5 bases). The CDR3 has 14 amino acids. V was shortened by 4 bases and J by 2 bases, with 11 bases between the two germline ends. CDR1 is SGHVS and CDR2 is FQNEAQ in the germline V gene. The CDR3 is CASSSSRGQETQYF. The CDR3 DNA sequence: TGTGCCAGCAGCTCCAGTCGGGGACAAGAGACCCAGTACTTC.

The chain uses TRBV10-3 and TRBJ1-4; 12 bases are a match to TRBD1. The CDR3 covers 14 residues. Germline trimming cut 2 bases from V and 10 bases from J; bases unmatched to any gene: 2. Germline V CDR1 and CDR2: ENHRY, SYGVKD. The CDR3 sequence is CAISEGTGGGKLFF. As DNA, the CDR3 is TGTGCCATCAGTGAGGGGACAGGGGGCGGAAAACTGTTTTTT.

The chain joins TRBV7-8 to TRBJ1-1; maybe TRBD1 (5 bases). V shed 7 bases and J shed 2 bases, with 20 bases lying between them. Germline assignment: CDR1 SGHVS and CDR2 FQNEAQ. This CDR3 is 16 amino acids long. CDR3 in amino acids: CASTTRGGEENTEAFF. The CDR3 region has the DNA TGTGCCAGCACCACGCGCGGGGGAGAGGAAAACACTGAAGCTTTCTTT.

Written as DNA, the CDR3 is TGTGCCAGCAGTTTGGGACGTAGGGAGCAGTACTTC. Translating gives CASSLGRREQYF. The V call is TRBV28, the J call TRBJ2-7, with D perhaps being TRBD1 or TRBD2 (5 bases each). This CDR3 has 12 amino acids. CDR1 MDHEN and CDR2 SYDVKM come from the germline V gene. The V and J ends lost 3 bases and 7 bases respectively, with 10 bases between them.

The chain is built from TRBV15 and TRBJ1-5; TRBD1 matches 7 bases. Germline-derived CDR1 and CDR2 are LNHNV and YYDKDF (reference sequence). Germline trimming cut 0 bases from V and 4 bases from J; bases unmatched to any gene: 6. This CDR3 has 16 amino acids. The CDR3 sequence is CATSRDRDSLNQPQHF. The CDR3 DNA is TGTGCCACCAGCAGAGATCGGGACAGCTTAAATCAGCCCCAGCATTTT.

This chain joins TRBV2 and TRBJ1-3; no clear D gene. The germline gives CDR1 SNHLY, CDR2 FYNNEI. CDR3 size: 14 residues. V lost 7 bases and J lost 0, with 10 bases in between. CDR3 in DNA: TGTGCCAGCATCTCCCCGAGCTCTGGAAACACCATATATTTT. This translates into CASISPSSGNTIYF.

This chain uses TRBV4-1 with TRBJ1-3; D gene uncertain. In germline, CDR1 is MGHRA, CDR2 YSYEKL. Trimming left V 3 bases short and J 0 bases short, with 21 bases between. The CDR3 has 19 residues. Here the CDR3 reads CASSHMGRGPKSSGNTIYF. CDR3 DNA: TGCGCCAGCAGCCATATGGGCAGAGGGCCGAAGAGCTCTGGAAACACCATATATTTT.

This clone occurred once. The chain carries TRBV15 and TRBJ2-3; TRBD2 might be the D (5 bases). Trimming stripped 0 bases from V and 0 bases from J, with 7 bases between. The CDR3 sequence is 15 residues long. CDR1 LNHNV and CDR2 YYDKDF come from the germline V gene (reference sequence). CDR3 residues: CATSRETKSTDTQYF. The CDR3 DNA is TGTGCCACCAGCAGAGAGACTAAAAGCACAGATACGCAGTATTTT.

The chain is built from TRBV7-2 and TRBJ1-1; no firm D call. V gave up 3 bases and J gave up 7 bases, with 15 bases separating them. Germline lookup yields CDR1 SGHTA and CDR2 FQGNSA. CDR3 length: 14 residues. The CDR3 DNA follows: TGTGCCAGCAGCTTCGGCGAGGTTCACCATGAAGCTTTCTTT. Amino acid sequence: CASSFGEVHHEAFF.

The V call is TRBV5-8, the J call TRBJ2-1; D possibly matches TRBD1 or TRBD2 (5 bases each). The V end lost 4 bases, the J end lost 8 bases, and 16 bases lay between the germline ends. In germline, CDR1 is SGHTS, CDR2 YDEGEE. The CDR3 runs to 14 residues. The CDR3 DNA is TGTGCCAGCAGCCACCAGGTGGGGACGGATGAGCAGTTCTTC. Encoded protein: CASSHQVGTDEQFF. Full variable domain (remainder filled in from reference TRBV5-8 and TRBJ2-1): EAGVTQSPTHLIKTRGQQATLRCSPISGHTSVYWYQQALGLGLQFLLWYDEGEERNRGNFPPRFSGRQFPNYSSELNVNALELEDSALYLCASSHQVGTDEQFFGPGTRLTVL.

The J gene is TRBJ1-2, the V gene TRBV19, with 10 bases that match TRBD1. The CDR3 loop spans 16 amino acids. The V gene's germline CDR1 is LNHDA and CDR2 SQIVND (reference sequence). With 7 bases clipped from V and 2 bases from J, the junction kept 10 bases outside the gene matches. The CDR3 sequence: CASTYLATGGNYGYTF. The CDR3 bases are TGTGCCAGTACCTATCTGGCGACAGGGGGCAACTATGGCTACACCTTC.

This sequence joins TRBV7-2 and TRBJ1-3; TRBD1 agrees at 10 bases. Germline V gene data show CDR1 as SGHTA and CDR2 as FQGNSA. V lost 1 base to trimming and J lost 3 bases; unmatched junction nucleotides: 0. This CDR3 has 15 amino acids. As DNA, the CDR3 is TGTGCCAGCAGCTTAGGGACAGGGGGTGGAAACACCATATATTTT. This encodes CASSLGTGGGNTIYF.

The rearrangement joins TRBV28 to TRBJ1-2; no definite D call. The CDR3 covers 14 residues. V was cut by 7 bases and J by 2 bases, with 14 bases left in between. Germline V gene sequence: CDR1 MDHEN, CDR2 SYDVKM. The CDR3 coding sequence is TGTGCCAGCACCCCGGGCGGACTAAACTATGGCTACACCTTC. This codes for CASTPGGLNYGYTF.

V is TRBV5-4 and J is TRBJ1-2; TRBD1 agrees at 10 bases. The ends lost 0 bases at V and 4 bases at J; junction bases unmatched: 3. This CDR3 is 15 amino acids long. Germline values: CDR1 SGHNT, CDR2 YYREEE (reference sequence). The CDR3 is CASSLGGTGAYGYTF. The DNA for the CDR3 is TGTGCCAGCAGCTTGGGGGGGACAGGGGCCTATGGCTACACCTTC.